A single sample is the source of the 20 T cell receptor beta chains below, sequenced in a study of TIL therapy for anti-PD-1-resistant metastatic lung cancer. Described time point: pre-treatment sample, taken before nivolumab and TIL therapy. The libraries were made with immunoSEQ v3. Libraries were prepared by immunoSEQ multiplex PCR; TCRdb keeps only in-frame clonotypes and omits some of them. This sample carries about 60,000 clones, about two thirds of them seen once, and the ten largest clones take 6% to 8.5%. The specimen comprised blood, sampled at baseline. The receptors stem from a person aged 25-85 years with non-small cell lung cancer.

The chain links TRBV5-5 to TRBJ2-3; a possible D gene is TRBD1 (6 bases). Germline V gene sequence: CDR1 SGHKS, CDR2 YYEKEE (reference sequence). V lost 4 bases and J lost 6, with 18 bases in between. The CDR3 length is 15 residues. The CDR3 loop reads CASSPRQAPDDTQYF. CDR3 bases: TGTGCCAGCAGCCCAAGACAGGCACCAGACGATACGCAGTATTTT.

The gene calls are TRBV5-4 and TRBJ1-2; 8 nucleotides line up with TRBD1. The junction had 9 bases not matched to a gene; V was cut back by 0 bases and J by 8 bases. The CDR3 consists of 15 residues. Per germline, CDR1 SGHNT and CDR2 YYREEE (reference sequence). CDR3 coding DNA: TGTGCCAGCAGCTTGGCGGGCAGGGGGCTGCGAGGCTACACCTTC. It encodes CASSLAGRGLRGYTF.

This clone was observed a few times. The genes are TRBV5-1 and TRBJ2-5; possibly TRBD1 for D (6 bases). Trimming shortened V by 4 bases and J by 1 base, and 8 bases separated the two germline ends. Germline V gene sequence: CDR1 SGHRS, CDR2 YFSETQ. The CDR3 is 13 amino acids. CDR3 in amino acids: CASSTQGQETQYF. The DNA of the CDR3 is TGCGCCAGCAGCACACAGGGCCAAGAGACCCAGTACTTC.

The CDR3 spells CASRTGTIPYEQYF. The CDR3 DNA reads TGTGCCAGCAGGACCGGGACTATCCCCTACGAGCAGTACTTC. V usage is TRBV6-6 and J usage is TRBJ2-7; 7 bases are a match to TRBD2. Germline CDR1 and CDR2: MNHNY and SVGAGI (reference sequence). CDR3 length: 14 residues. V gave up 6 bases and J gave up 2 bases; unmatched junction bases: 7.

The chain joins TRBV7-6 to TRBJ2-2; TRBD1 is a possible D gene (5 bases). The germline gives CDR1 SGHVS, CDR2 FNYEAQ. The CDR3 is made up of 14 amino acids. Trimming shortened V by 3 bases and J by 6 bases, and 11 bases separated the two germline ends. CDR3 bases: TGTGCCAGCAGCTTTGACGAAGGGGCCGGGGAGCTGTTTTTT. This sequence encodes CASSFDEGAGELFF.

The V and J genes are TRBV7-8 and TRBJ2-7; D perhaps matches TRBD2 (5 bases). The V gene lost 8 bases and the J gene lost 3 bases, with 11 bases spanning the gap. Germline CDR1 and CDR2: SGHVS and FQNEAQ. The CDR3 sequence is 12 residues long. The CDR3 DNA sequence: TGTGCCAGCCTCGACCGGGACTACGAGCAGTACTTC. This encodes CASLDRDYEQYF.

This clone showed up just a few times. The J gene is TRBJ1-2, the V gene TRBV5-4; 8 bases fit TRBD1. The V segment lost 2 bases and the J segment 6 bases; nucleotides outside the gene matches: 6. Germline CDR1 and CDR2: SGHNT and YYREEE (reference sequence). This CDR3 is built from 14 residues. CDR3 DNA: TGTGCCAGCAGCTTCACTCAGGGGGCTGATGGCTACACCTTC. This translates into CASSFTQGADGYTF.

The sample holds a few counts of this clone. The CDR3 nucleotides read TGTGCCAGCAGCTACAGGGTTGCTAGCAATCAGCCCCAGCATTTT. Protein: CASSYRVASNQPQHF. This chain uses TRBV7-2 with TRBJ1-5; maybe TRBD1 (6 bases). The germline CDR1 and CDR2 sequences are SGHTA and FQGNSA. V was clipped by 4 bases and J by 0 bases, with 10 bases between them. CDR3 length equals 15 residues.

This chain joins TRBV15 and TRBJ1-5, with D unclear. Germline lookup yields CDR1 LNHNV and CDR2 YYDKDF (reference sequence). V was cut by 5 bases and J by 0 bases, with 8 bases left in between. This CDR3 is built from 14 residues. CDR3: CATSRYYSNQPQHF. The DNA for the CDR3 is TGTGCCACCAGCCGATATTATAGCAATCAGCCCCAGCATTTT. Full variable domain (remainder filled in from reference TRBV15 and TRBJ1-5): DAMVIQNPRYQVTQFGKPVTLSCSQTLNHNVMYWYQQKSSQAPKLLFHYYDKDFNNEADTPDNFQSRRPNTSFCFLDIRSPGLGDTAMYLCATSRYYSNQPQHFGDGTRLSIL.

The J gene is TRBJ2-2, the V gene TRBV12-5, with D uncertain. Germline CDR1 LGHNT, CDR2 FRNRAP. Trimming took 3 bases from V and 5 from J, leaving 4 bases between them. The CDR3 totals 12 residues. The CDR3 DNA follows: TGTGCTAGTGGTTTTGGAACCGGGGAGCTGTTTTTT. Amino acid sequence: CASGFGTGELFF.

This rearrangement joins TRBV5-1 to TRBJ2-3, with 10 nucleotides matching TRBD2. With V trimmed by 3 bases and J by 5 bases, 3 bases remained unmatched. CDR3 length: 14 residues. Germline V gives CDR1 SGHRS, CDR2 YFSETQ. The CDR3 coding sequence is TGCGCCAGCAGCTCACTAGCGGGAATAGATACGCAGTATTTT. Its protein product is CASSSLAGIDTQYF.

CDR3 coding DNA: TGCAGCGGGGCAACACAAGAGACCCAGTACTTC. Translating gives CSGATQETQYF. This sequence joins TRBV29-1 and TRBJ2-5; D ambiguous. Germline CDR1 and CDR2: SQVTM and ANQGSEA. This CDR3 region has 11 residues. The V end was cut by 7 bases, the J end by 2 bases, with 8 bases between.

The chain has TRBV6-6 and TRBJ1-1, with TRBD1 as a possible D gene (5 bases). This CDR3 region has 14 residues. V was trimmed by 5 bases and J by 5 bases, leaving 15 bases between them. Germline CDR1 is MNHNY and CDR2 is SVGAGI (reference sequence). This CDR3 is CASSLTGGSTEAFF. DNA of the CDR3: TGTGCCAGCAGTCTAACGGGGGGAAGTACTGAAGCTTTCTTT.

This chain joins TRBV2 and TRBJ1-2; D gene unclear. The CDR3 length is 14 residues. Trimming pared 0 bases from V and 4 bases from J, leaving 9 bases between. Germline lookup yields CDR1 SNHLY and CDR2 FYNNEI. The CDR3 sequence: CASSEAMAGYGYTF. The CDR3 region has the DNA TGTGCCAGCAGTGAAGCTATGGCGGGCTATGGCTACACCTTC.

In DNA form, the CDR3 reads TGCGCCAGCAGCTTGGGGGTATCTAGCGGGAGTCTGGGGGTTCACTACGAGCAGTACTTC. It encodes CASSLGVSSGSLGVHYEQYF. J is TRBJ2-7 and V is TRBV5-1, with 10 bases lining up with TRBD2. CDR1 and CDR2 from the germline V gene are SGHRS and YFSETQ. This CDR3 region has 20 residues. Trimming cost V 0 bases and J 3 bases; bases outside gene matches: 18. Full variable domain (rest looked up from reference TRBV5-1 and TRBJ2-7): KAGVTQTPRYLIKTRGQQVTLSCSPISGHRSVSWYQQTPGQGLQFLFEYFSETQRNKGNFPGRFSGRQFSNSRSEMNVSTLELGDSALYLCASSLGVSSGSLGVHYEQYFGPGTRLTVT.

This clone was seen more than once but under ten times. V gene TRBV4-1 combines with J gene TRBJ1-1; D is unresolved. Germline loops: CDR1 MGHRA, CDR2 YSYEKL. The germline V and J ends were trimmed by 4 bases and 1 base, with 19 bases remaining between them. This CDR3 is 17 amino acids long. CDR3 amino acids: CASSPNPSGASNTEAFF. DNA of the CDR3: TGCGCCAGCAGCCCTAATCCTTCAGGAGCCTCGAACACTGAAGCTTTCTTT.

A single count supports this clone. The rearrangement links TRBV29-1 to TRBJ2-7, with 8 bases matching TRBD2. The germline CDR1 and CDR2 sequences are SQVTM and ANQGSEA. The J segment lost 3 bases and the V segment lost 6 bases, leaving 7 bases of the junction unmatched. The CDR3 is made up of 13 amino acids. The CDR3 DNA sequence: TGCAGCGTGTTAGCGGGGTATAACTACGAGCAGTACTTC. It translates to CSVLAGYNYEQYF.

The gene calls are TRBV5-1 and TRBJ1-2, with TRBD1 matching 8 bases. Trimming cost V 4 bases and J 7 bases; bases outside gene matches: 12. The CDR3 totals 15 residues. CDR1 and CDR2 from the germline V gene are SGHRS and YFSETQ. CDR3 DNA sequence: TGCGCCAGCAGCGTAATAGACAGGGGAGGTGGTGGCTACACCTTC. Translation: CASSVIDRGGGGYTF.

The rearrangement uses TRBV27 and TRBJ2-5; 7 bases line up with TRBD2. V lost 5 bases, J lost 1 base, and 7 bases stayed unmatched. There are 15 residues in the CDR3. Germline lookup yields CDR1 MNHEY and CDR2 SMNVEV (reference sequence). The chain's CDR3 is CASSPLAAGQETQYF. In DNA form, the CDR3 reads TGTGCCAGCAGTCCCCTAGCGGCAGGCCAAGAGACCCAGTACTTC.

This chain links TRBV5-4 with TRBJ2-7; 7 bases line up with TRBD2. In germline, CDR1 is SGHNT, CDR2 YYREEE (reference sequence). This CDR3 has 13 amino acids. Trimming cost V 0 bases and J 6 bases; bases outside gene matches: 3. For the CDR3, the DNA is TGTGCCAGCAGCTTGGAAAGGGAGGGCGAGCAGTACTTC. The encoded protein is CASSLEREGEQYF.